The next 21 T cell receptor beta chains were all read from a single sample in a study of T cell changes during pregnancy in multiple sclerosis. Sequencing used immunoSEQ multiplex PCR; TCRdb keeps in-frame clones, though not all of them. The sample consists of roughly 50,000 clones, around 87% of them appearing once. The sequencing used CD8+ T cells from peripheral blood mononuclear cells, collected in the second trimester of pregnancy. The receptors here all came from a female donor with multiple sclerosis, enrolled in a pregnancy study.

The J gene is TRBJ2-2, the V gene TRBV10-1; 12 bases are shared with TRBD2. V trimming: 4 bases; J trimming: 6 bases; junction bases outside the gene matches: 24. Germline V gene data show CDR1 as WNHNN and CDR2 as SYGVQD (reference sequence). The length of the CDR3 is 22 residues. The CDR3 nucleotides read TGCGCCAGCAGTGGTCAAGGTGAGAGGCTAGCGGGAGGGCAAGGAGGCGCCGGGGAGCTGTTTTTT. This encodes CASSGQGERLAGGQGGAGELFF.

This clone rates as medium-sized. The chain joins TRBV29-1 to TRBJ2-2; 7 positions match TRBD1. In germline, CDR1 is SQVTM, CDR2 ANQGSEA. V dropped 4 bases and J dropped 7; count of bases not matched to a gene: 6. The CDR3 contains 13 residues. In nucleotides, the CDR3 is TGCAGCGTTGGAGAGGGGGCGGGCGGGGAGCTGTTTTTT. Its protein is CSVGEGAGGELFF.

The chain joins TRBV7-6 to TRBJ1-1, with TRBD1 matching 9 bases. The CDR3 runs to 18 residues. With 1 base clipped from V and 1 base from J, the junction kept 10 bases outside the gene matches. From germline, CDR1 is SGHVS and CDR2 FNYEAQ. CDR3 sequence reads: CASSLGGSLGQGNTEAFF. CDR3 DNA: TGTGCCAGCAGCTTAGGGGGGTCCCTGGGACAGGGGAACACTGAAGCTTTCTTT.

This sequence joins TRBV28 and TRBJ2-2; 8 nucleotides align to TRBD2. CDR3 length: 15 amino acids. V lost 2 bases, J lost 1 base, and 0 bases stayed unmatched. The germline V gene encodes CDR1 MDHEN and CDR2 SYDVKM. This chain's CDR3 is CASSLSGGNTGELFF. CDR3 coding DNA: TGTGCCAGCAGTTTAAGCGGGGGGAACACCGGGGAGCTGTTTTTT.

The rearrangement uses TRBV4-1 and TRBJ1-1; D possibly corresponds to TRBD1 (5 bases). The length of the CDR3 is 16 residues. V was clipped by 2 bases and J by 2 bases, with 15 bases between them. Germline loops: CDR1 MGHRA, CDR2 YSYEKL. Here the CDR3 DNA reads TGCGCCAGCAGCCAACAGGGTGTGGTCCGAAACACTGAAGCTTTCTTT. As protein: CASSQQGVVRNTEAFF.

The rearrangement links TRBV30 to TRBJ1-2; TRBD1 might be the D (5 bases). The CDR3 has 15 amino acids. V gave up 0 bases and J gave up 2 bases, with 13 bases separating them. Germline V CDR1 and CDR2: GTSNPN, SVGIG (reference sequence). The CDR3 DNA reads TGTGCCTGGAGTGTAGGGGCAGGCGAAAACTATGGCTACACCTTC. It yields the protein CAWSVGAGENYGYTF.

The CDR3 reads CASNADPGTSPNEQFF. The CDR3 region has the DNA TGTGCCAGCAACGCCGACCCGGGGACTAGTCCCAATGAGCAGTTCTTC. The rearrangement links TRBV9 to TRBJ2-1, with 8 bases that match TRBD2. Germline V gives CDR1 SGDLS, CDR2 YYNGEE. The CDR3 is 16 amino acids. Trimming cost V 6 bases and J 6 bases; bases outside gene matches: 14.

The CDR3 nucleotides are TGTGCCAGCAGTGATATAGGACAGAACACTGAAGCTTTCTTT. Translating it yields CASSDIGQNTEAFF. J is TRBJ1-1 and V is TRBV6-1; maybe TRBD1 (5 bases). The CDR3 totals 14 residues. Deletions cut 3 bases from V and 1 base from J, with 9 bases between. Germline CDR1 and CDR2: MNHNS and SASEGT.

This chain connects TRBV2 to TRBJ1-4; TRBD1 might be the D (6 bases). V dropped 8 bases and J dropped 5 bases, with 12 bases sitting between them. The germline V gene has CDR1 SNHLY and CDR2 FYNNEI. The CDR3 length is 13 residues. CDR3 region: CASLIDRNEKLFF. For the CDR3, the DNA is TGTGCCAGCTTGATTGACAGGAATGAAAAACTGTTTTTT.

The genes are TRBV4-1 and TRBJ1-1; D remains ambiguous. Trimming pared 4 bases from V and 6 bases from J, leaving 12 bases between. This CDR3 region has 13 residues. Looked up from germline, CDR1 is MGHRA and CDR2 is YSYEKL. The CDR3 DNA is TGCGCCAGCAGCCCACCATGGGGAGCTGAAGCTTTCTTT. It yields the protein CASSPPWGAEAFF.

The gene calls are TRBV11-2 and TRBJ2-5, with TRBD1 matching over 8 bases. The CDR3 loop spans 14 amino acids. Per germline, CDR1 SGHAT and CDR2 FQNNGV. V gave up 5 bases and J gave up 5 bases; unmatched junction bases: 7. DNA of the CDR3: TGTGCCAGCAGCCCAGGGGGCATTGGGGAGACCCAGTACTTC. Residues: CASSPGGIGETQYF.

The V call is TRBV7-9, the J call TRBJ2-7; maybe TRBD1 (6 bases). The CDR3 runs to 16 residues. The germline V and J ends were trimmed by 0 bases and 5 bases, with 17 bases remaining between them. Germline loops: CDR1 SEHNR, CDR2 FQNEAQ (reference sequence). The CDR3 loop reads CASSLAPQGIEDEQYF. The CDR3 DNA is TGTGCCAGCAGCTTAGCCCCACAGGGTATAGAGGACGAGCAGTACTTC.

J is TRBJ1-2 and V is TRBV27; D unresolved. The CDR3 extends over 13 amino acids. Germline V gene lookup returns CDR1 MNHEY and CDR2 SMNVEV (reference sequence). Trimming removed 2 bases at V and 6 bases at J, with 10 bases between. The CDR3 protein is CASSLGSEDGYTF. The CDR3 DNA reads TGTGCCAGCAGTTTAGGCTCGGAGGATGGCTACACCTTC.

V and J are TRBV6-1 and TRBJ2-1; D perhaps matches TRBD1 (6 bases). V was cut by 4 bases and J by 0 bases, with 19 bases left in between. The CDR3 loop spans 18 amino acids. CDR1 MNHNS and CDR2 SASEGT come from the germline V gene. The DNA for the CDR3 is TGTGCCAGCAGTGGGCGTCCGGGACACTCTAGCTCCTACAATGAGCAGTTCTTC. The encoded protein is CASSGRPGHSSSYNEQFF.

Only one count was recorded for this clone. V is TRBV6-5 and J is TRBJ1-2; D is perhaps TRBD1 (6 bases). Deletions cut 2 bases from V and 3 bases from J, with 10 bases between. In germline, CDR1 is MNHEY, CDR2 SVGAGI. This CDR3 contains 14 residues. CDR3 sequence reads: CASSYGGSDYGYTF. CDR3 coding DNA: TGTGCCAGCAGTTACGGGGGCTCAGACTATGGCTACACCTTC.

This CDR3 reads CASSPYTTPYEQYF. The CDR3 DNA sequence: TGTGCCAGCTCACCATATACGACTCCCTACGAGCAGTACTTC. The V call is TRBV18, the J call TRBJ2-7, with unresolved D. The germline CDR1 and CDR2 sequences are KGHSH and LQKENI. The CDR3 is made up of 14 amino acids. Trimming took 2 bases from V and 2 from J, leaving 10 bases between them.

The genes are TRBV5-1 and TRBJ1-2; D might be TRBD1 (6 bases). The CDR3 length is 17 residues. Looked up from germline, CDR1 is SGHRS and CDR2 is YFSETQ. Trimming shortened V by 3 bases and J by 2 bases, and 20 bases separated the two germline ends. CDR3 sequence reads: CASSYQQGSVENYGYTF. DNA of the CDR3: TGCGCCAGCAGCTATCAACAGGGATCGGTGGAAAACTATGGCTACACCTTC.

This chain joins TRBV13 and TRBJ2-2; 14 bases line up with TRBD2. The CDR3 has 19 residues. V lost 4 bases to trimming and J lost 1 base; unmatched junction nucleotides: 8. Germline V gene sequence: CDR1 PRHDT, CDR2 FYEKMQ (reference sequence). The CDR3 sequence is CASSSAGLAGDLNTGELFF. CDR3 nucleotide sequence: TGTGCCAGCAGCTCAGCGGGACTAGCGGGGGATTTGAACACCGGGGAGCTGTTTTTT.

The gene calls are TRBV30 and TRBJ1-5; TRBD1 matches 8 bases. CDR3 size: 14 residues. Per germline, CDR1 GTSNPN and CDR2 SVGIG (reference sequence). V was pared by 3 bases and J by 6 bases, with 7 bases of the junction left unmatched. The CDR3 reads CAWRDRDYLQPQHF. DNA of the CDR3: TGTGCCTGGAGGGACAGGGATTATCTTCAGCCCCAGCATTTT.

V is TRBV27 and J is TRBJ2-7; possibly TRBD2 for D (5 bases). Trimming removed 3 bases at V and 3 bases at J, with 9 bases between. The CDR3 is 13 residues long. From germline, CDR1 is MNHEY and CDR2 SMNVEV (reference sequence). CDR3 sequence reads: CASSFGMDYEQYF. In DNA form, the CDR3 reads TGTGCCAGCAGTTTCGGGATGGACTACGAGCAGTACTTC.

The genes are TRBV19 and TRBJ2-7; 11 bases align to TRBD1. From germline, CDR1 is LNHDA and CDR2 SQIVND (reference sequence). This CDR3 is 15 amino acids long. After removal of 6 bases from V and 1 base from J, the junction contained 5 bases not matched to a gene. The CDR3 DNA is TGTGCCAGTAGCCCAGGGACAGGGGGGTCCTACGAGCAGTACTTC. Protein sequence: CASSPGTGGSYEQYF.